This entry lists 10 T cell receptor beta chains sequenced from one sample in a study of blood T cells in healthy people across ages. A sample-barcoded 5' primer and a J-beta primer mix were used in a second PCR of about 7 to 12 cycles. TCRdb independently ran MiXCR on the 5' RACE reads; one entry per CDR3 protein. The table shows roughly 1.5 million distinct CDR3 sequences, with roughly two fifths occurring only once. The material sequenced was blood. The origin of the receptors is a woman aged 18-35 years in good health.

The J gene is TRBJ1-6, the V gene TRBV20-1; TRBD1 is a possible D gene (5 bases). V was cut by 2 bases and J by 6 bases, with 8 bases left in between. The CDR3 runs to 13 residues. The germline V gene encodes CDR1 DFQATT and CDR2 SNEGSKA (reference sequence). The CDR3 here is CSARSDSNSPLHF. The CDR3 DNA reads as TGCAGTGCTAGATCAGACAGTAATTCACCCCTCCACTTT.

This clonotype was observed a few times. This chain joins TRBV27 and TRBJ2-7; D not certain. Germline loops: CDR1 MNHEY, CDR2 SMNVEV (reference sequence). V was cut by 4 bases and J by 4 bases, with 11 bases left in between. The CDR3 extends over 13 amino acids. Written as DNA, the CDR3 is TGTGCCAGCAGTTATAATCCGGGTTACGAGCAGTACTTC. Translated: CASSYNPGYEQYF.

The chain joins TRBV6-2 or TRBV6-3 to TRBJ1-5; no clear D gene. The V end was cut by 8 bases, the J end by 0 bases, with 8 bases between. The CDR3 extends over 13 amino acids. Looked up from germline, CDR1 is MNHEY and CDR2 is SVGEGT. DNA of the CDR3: TGTGCCAGCGGTATCTATAGCAATCAGCCCCAGCATTTT. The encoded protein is CASGIYSNQPQHF.

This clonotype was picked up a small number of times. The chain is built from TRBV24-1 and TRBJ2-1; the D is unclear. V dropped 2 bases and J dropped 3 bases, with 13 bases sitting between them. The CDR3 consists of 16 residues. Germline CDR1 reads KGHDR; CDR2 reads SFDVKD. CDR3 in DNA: TGTGCCACCAGTGATTCAAAGCGTAGAGGCTACAATGAGCAGTTCTTC. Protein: CATSDSKRRGYNEQFF.

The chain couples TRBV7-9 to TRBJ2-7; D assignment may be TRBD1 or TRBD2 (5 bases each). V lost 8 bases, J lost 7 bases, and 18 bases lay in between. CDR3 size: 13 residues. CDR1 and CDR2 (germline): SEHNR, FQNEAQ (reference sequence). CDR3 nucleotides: TGTGCCAGCCGCCTCGGGGCTCCCAATGAGCAGTACTTC. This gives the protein CASRLGAPNEQYF.

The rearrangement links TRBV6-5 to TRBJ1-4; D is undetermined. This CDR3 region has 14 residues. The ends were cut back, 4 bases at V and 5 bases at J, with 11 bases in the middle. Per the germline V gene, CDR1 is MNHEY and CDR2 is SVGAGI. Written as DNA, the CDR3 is TGTGCCAGCAGTTTTCGGGCCCACAATGAAAAACTGTTTTTT. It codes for CASSFRAHNEKLFF.

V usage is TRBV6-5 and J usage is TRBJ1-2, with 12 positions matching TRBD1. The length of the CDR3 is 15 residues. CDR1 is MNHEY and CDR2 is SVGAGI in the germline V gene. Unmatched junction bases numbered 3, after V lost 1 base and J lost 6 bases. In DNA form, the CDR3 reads TGTGCCAGCAGTTACTGGGACAGGGGGCACAATGGCTACACCTTC. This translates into CASSYWDRGHNGYTF.

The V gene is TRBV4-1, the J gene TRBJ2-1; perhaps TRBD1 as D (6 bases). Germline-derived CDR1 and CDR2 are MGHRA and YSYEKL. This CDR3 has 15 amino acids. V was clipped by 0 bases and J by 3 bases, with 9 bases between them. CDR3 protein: CASSQDGTNYNEQFF. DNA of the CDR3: TGCGCCAGCAGCCAAGACGGGACAAACTACAATGAGCAGTTCTTC.

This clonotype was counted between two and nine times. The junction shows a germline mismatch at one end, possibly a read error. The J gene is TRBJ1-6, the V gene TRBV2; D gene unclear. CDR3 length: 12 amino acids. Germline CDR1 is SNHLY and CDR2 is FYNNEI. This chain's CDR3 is CASTSQGSPPHF. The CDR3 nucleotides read TGTGCCAGCACCAGCCAAGGTTCACCCCCCCACTTT.

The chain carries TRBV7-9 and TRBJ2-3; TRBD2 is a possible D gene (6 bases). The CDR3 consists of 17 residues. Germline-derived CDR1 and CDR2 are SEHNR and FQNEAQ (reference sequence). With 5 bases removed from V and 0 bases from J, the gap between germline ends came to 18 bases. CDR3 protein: CASSPRGSGSSTDTQYF. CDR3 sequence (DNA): TGTGCCAGCAGCCCTCGGGGTAGCGGATCTAGCACAGATACGCAGTATTTT.